Below, 6 T cell receptor beta chains from the same sample are listed, as sequenced in a study of CD8+CD57+ T cells in acquired aplastic anemia. According to the study, genomic DNA was the template for TCR beta VDJ and CDR3 profiling. TCRdb analysed the reads with MiXCR anew, one entry per CDR3 protein. Among approximately 180,000 distinct CDR3 sequences listed, roughly 48% were seen once. Patients sequenced had flow cytometry evidence of CD8+CD57+ cell expansion. The sequenced sample was sorted CD4+, CD8+, or CD8+CD57+ T cells (not recorded which) from PBMCs. The receptors come from a human donor with aplastic anemia.

Worth noting for this clonotype: One junction end does not reproduce the germline sequence, and a read error may be involved. The chain's CDR3 is CATGDLVGTDTQYF. The CDR3 DNA follows: TGTGCCACCGGTGATCTGGTTGGTACAGATACGCAGTATTTT. The chain couples TRBV24-1 to TRBJ2-3; no definite D call. CDR1 is KGHDR, CDR2 SFDVKD, per germline. The CDR3 has 14 residues.

The chain joins TRBV20-1 to TRBJ1-1; possible D gene TRBD1, 6 bases. Germline V CDR1 and CDR2: DFQATT, SNEGSKA (reference sequence). The CDR3 spans 13 residues. V gave up 5 bases and J gave up 2 bases, with 12 bases separating them. This CDR3 is CSAEGQHNTEAFF. CDR3 DNA: TGCAGTGCTGAAGGACAGCATAACACTGAAGCTTTCTTT.

The gene calls are TRBV24-1 and TRBJ1-2, with a tentative D call TRBD1 (5 bases). The CDR3 is made up of 15 amino acids. Germline V gene lookup returns CDR1 KGHDR and CDR2 SFDVKD. V was trimmed by 7 bases and J by 2 bases, leaving 16 bases between them. For the CDR3, the DNA is TGTGCCACCAGCTCAGGGATCCCCTCCAACTATGGCTACACCTTC. Protein product: CATSSGIPSNYGYTF.

In this sample, this clonotype turned up a few times. This may come from a read error, since a much larger clone is one base off. The chain employs TRBV4-1 and TRBJ2-7; perhaps D is TRBD1 or TRBD2 (6 bases each). The germline gives CDR1 MGHRA, CDR2 YSYEKL. V was shortened by 0 bases and J by 0 bases, with 15 bases between the two germline ends. The CDR3 runs to 17 residues. The CDR3 protein is CASSQDGGHYCSYEQYF. The DNA of the CDR3 is TGCGCCAGCAGCCAAGATGGGGGGCACTACTGCTCCTACGAGCAGTACTTC.

V gene TRBV25-1 combines with J gene TRBJ2-2, with 10 bases identical to TRBD1. Trimming cost V 3 bases and J 5 bases; bases outside gene matches: 9. The CDR3 totals 17 residues. Germline V gives CDR1 MGHDK, CDR2 SYGVNS. This CDR3 is CASSDNRQGARTGELFF. CDR3 nucleotides: TGTGCCAGCAGTGACAACCGACAGGGGGCGAGGACCGGGGAGCTGTTTTTT. The full variable domain, with the rest looked up from reference TRBV25-1 and TRBJ2-2, is EADIYQTPRYLVIGTGKKITLECSQTMGHDKMYWYQQDPGMELHLIHYSYGVNSTEKGDLSSESTVSRIRTEHFPLTLESARPSHTSQYLCASSDNRQGARTGELFFGEGSRLTVL.

This chain links TRBV29-1 with TRBJ1-4; D may be TRBD1 (5 bases). The CDR3 loop spans 12 amino acids. Per the germline V gene, CDR1 is SQVTM and CDR2 is ANQGSEA. V was cut by 5 bases and J by 7 bases, with 11 bases left in between. The CDR3 region has the DNA TGCAGCGTTTCCGGGGGAGGTGAAAAACTGTTTTTT. Protein product: CSVSGGGEKLFF. Supplemented by reference TRBV29-1 and TRBJ1-4, the full variable domain reads SAVISQKPSRDICQRGTSLTIQCQVDSQVTMMFWYRQQPGQSLTLIATANQGSEATYESGFVIDKFPISRPNLTFSTLTVSNMSPEDSSIYLCSVSGGGEKLFFGSGTQLSVL.